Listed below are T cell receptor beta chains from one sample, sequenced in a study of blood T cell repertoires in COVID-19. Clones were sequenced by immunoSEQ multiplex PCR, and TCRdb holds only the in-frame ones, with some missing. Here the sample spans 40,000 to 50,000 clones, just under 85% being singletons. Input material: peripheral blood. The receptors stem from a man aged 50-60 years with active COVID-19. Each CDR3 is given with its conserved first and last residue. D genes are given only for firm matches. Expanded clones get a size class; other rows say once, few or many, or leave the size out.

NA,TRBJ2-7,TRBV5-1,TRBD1,CASSTGQLPSYEQYF,TGCGCCAGCAGCACGGGACAGTTACCCTCCTACGAGCAGTACTTC
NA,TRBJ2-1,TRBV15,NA,CATSRAPGAFNEQFF,TGTGCCACCAGCAGGGCTCCCGGAGCCTTCAATGAGCAGTTCTTC
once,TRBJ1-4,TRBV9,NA,CASSQGAGNEKLFF,TGTGCCAGCAGCCAAGGGGCAGGGAATGAAAAACTGTTTTTT
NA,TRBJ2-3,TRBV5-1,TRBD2,CASSPIGTSGDTQYF,TGCGCCAGCAGCCCGATCGGGACTAGCGGAGATACGCAGTATTTT
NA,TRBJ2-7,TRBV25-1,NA,CASSESRGYEQYF,TGTGCCAGCAGTGAATCCCGGGGCTACGAGCAGTACTTC
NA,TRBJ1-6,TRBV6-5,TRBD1,CASRSTGGNSPLHF,TGTGCCAGCAGATCGACAGGGGGAAACTCACCCCTCCACTTT
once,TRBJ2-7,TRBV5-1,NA,CASSFSPLLSELGHEQYF,TGCGCCAGCAGCTTCTCCCCACTGTTATCGGAGCTGGGGCACGAGCAGTACTTC
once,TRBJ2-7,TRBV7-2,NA,CASSAPARVGYEQYF,TGTGCCAGCAGCGCCCCGGCGAGGGTCGGCTACGAGCAGTACTTC
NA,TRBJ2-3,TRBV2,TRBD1,CASSVDRGLRDTQYF,TGTGCCAGCAGTGTGGACAGGGGGCTTCGGGATACGCAGTATTTT
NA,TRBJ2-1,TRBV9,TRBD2,CASSGGLAGDYNEQFF,TGTGCCAGCAGCGGGGGACTAGCGGGAGACTACAATGAGCAGTTCTTC
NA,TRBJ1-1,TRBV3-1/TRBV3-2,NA,CASSHGGVEAFF,TGTGCCAGCAGCCACGGAGGGGTTGAAGCTTTCTTT
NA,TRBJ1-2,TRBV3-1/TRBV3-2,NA,CASSQQTFQGSNYGYTF,TGTGCCAGCAGCCAACAAACCTTCCAGGGGTCTAACTATGGCTACACCTTC
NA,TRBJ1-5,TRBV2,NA,CASSVVRGYQPQHF,TGTGCCAGCTCTGTCGTCCGGGGATATCAGCCCCAGCATTTT
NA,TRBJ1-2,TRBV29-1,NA,CSVATAYGYTF,TGCAGCGTTGCGACAGCCTATGGCTACACCTTC
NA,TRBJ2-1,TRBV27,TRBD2,CASSLQREGGSAILPNEQFF,TGTGCCAGCAGTTTACAAAGGGAAGGCGGGAGTGCTATTCTGCCCAATGAGCAGTTCTTC
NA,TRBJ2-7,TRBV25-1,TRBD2,CASSEILAGEQYF,TGTGCCAGCAGTGAAATTCTAGCGGGGGAGCAGTACTTC